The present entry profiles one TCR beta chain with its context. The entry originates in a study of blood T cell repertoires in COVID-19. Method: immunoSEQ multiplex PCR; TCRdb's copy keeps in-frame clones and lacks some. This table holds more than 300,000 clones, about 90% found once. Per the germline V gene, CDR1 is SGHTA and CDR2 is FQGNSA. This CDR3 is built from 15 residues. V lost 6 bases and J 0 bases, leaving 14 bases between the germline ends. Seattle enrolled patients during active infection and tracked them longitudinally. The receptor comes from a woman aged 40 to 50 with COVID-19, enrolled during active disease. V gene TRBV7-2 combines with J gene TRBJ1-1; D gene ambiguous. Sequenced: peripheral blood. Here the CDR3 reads CASSREKVVNTEAFF. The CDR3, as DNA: TGTGCCAGCAGTAGGGAGAAGGTTGTGAACACTGAAGCTTTCTTT.